A selection of T cell receptor beta chains follows, all from one sample in a study of OX40 agonist ivuxolimab in advanced cancers. Method: immunoSEQ multiplex PCR; TCRdb's copy keeps in-frame clones and lacks some. The table shows around 56,000 clones, with around 82% occurring only once. The sequences come from CD4+ or CD8+ T cells sorted from blood, collected in a trial of the OX40 agonist ivuxolimab. These receptors were taken from an adult with an advanced solid tumor such as melanoma, head and neck, liver or kidney cancer. CDR3s include the opening cysteine and the closing phenylalanine or tryptophan.

v_gene	j_gene	CDR3aa
TRBV10-2	TRBJ1-1	CASSPRLEAFF
TRBV5-1	TRBJ1-4	CASRGFAGLTNEKLFF
TRBV5-1	TRBJ1-2	CASSLGPKTGVEGGYTF
TRBV5-1	TRBJ2-1	CASSLVRGVNEQFF
TRBV19	TRBJ2-3	CASTKGIADTQYF
TRBV14	TRBJ2-7	CASSRVVRGQGFYEQYF
TRBV27	TRBJ1-2	CAIPREAGLNYGYTF
TRBV6-8	TRBJ2-7	CASNLGRGSYEQYF
TRBV19	TRBJ2-7	CASSGTAPGEQYF
TRBV7-2	TRBJ2-7	CASSLDGTVSYEQYF
TRBV9	TRBJ2-7	CASSAQLGYEQYF
TRBV5-1	TRBJ1-1	CASSLVGPNTEAFF
TRBV7-2	TRBJ1-2	CASSLGLAMDGYTF
TRBV11-2	TRBJ1-2	CASSLGPQEYGYTF
TRBV19	TRBJ1-1	CASSIRAWGGNTEAFF
TRBV19	TRBJ1-5	CASSIPGRGNNQPQHF
TRBV5-4	TRBJ2-5	CASSLAGGILETQYF
TRBV4-1	TRBJ2-6	CASSQSESGANVLTF
TRBV6-1	TRBJ1-5	CASSRLGGPQPQHF
TRBV19	TRBJ2-3	CASSIAARGTDTQYF
TRBV19	TRBJ1-1	CASSIGAGWGTEAFF
TRBV19	TRBJ2-3	CASRVTGPATDTQYF
TRBV11-2	TRBJ2-5	CASSVSGTEQETQYF
TRBV7-2	TRBJ1-6	CASSSTGRERNLHF
TRBV28	TRBJ1-3	CASSLAGTGNTIYF
TRBV15	TRBJ2-1	CATSRDSAGVRQQFF
TRBV28	TRBJ1-5	CASRSYSNQPQHF
TRBV6-1	TRBJ2-5	CASSESYGYQETQYF
TRBV28	TRBJ2-1	CASTPGGGPYNEQFF
TRBV7-2	TRBJ2-1	CASSKGAGNEQFF
TRBV6-5	TRBJ2-7	CASSTQLYEQYF
TRBV11-2	TRBJ1-6	CASSLVSQGGSPLHF
TRBV11-2	TRBJ1-2	CASSLEPNYGYTF
TRBV6-6	TRBJ1-2	CASSSGTRGYGYTF
TRBV5-4	TRBJ1-6	CASSFQVNSPLHF
TRBV6-1	TRBJ2-5	CAGQRTRQETQYF
TRBV7-8	TRBJ1-1	CASSARAGTEAFF
TRBV11-3	TRBJ1-1	CASSFDSNTEAFF
TRBV19	TRBJ1-2	CASTPGDRLYYGYTF
TRBV12-5	TRBJ1-1	CASGLARGDVTEAFF
TRBV25-1	TRBJ2-7	CASRRGTSNEQYF
TRBV6-5	TRBJ1-1	CASSRGQGNTEAFF
TRBV2	TRBJ2-7	CASSERRGGSYEQYF
TRBV6-5	TRBJ1-5	CASTSREGQPQHF
TRBV11-2	TRBJ1-4	CASSALGGGNEKLFF
TRBV2	TRBJ2-1	CASSEALIAGTHNEQFF
TRBV11-2	TRBJ1-2	CASSLGRSYTF
TRBV7-9	TRBJ2-3	CASSGQPTPSTDTQYF
TRBV6-5	TRBJ2-1	CASSWDRGHGNEQFF
TRBV30	TRBJ1-3	CAWRKPDFSPGNTIYF
TRBV6-5	TRBJ2-7	CASSRPPGHLDEQYF
TRBV6-5	TRBJ1-1	CASSYSPGHEAFF
TRBV5-4	TRBJ2-5	CASSPDRGDLYQETQYF
TRBV7-9	TRBJ1-5	CASSLAGQPQHF